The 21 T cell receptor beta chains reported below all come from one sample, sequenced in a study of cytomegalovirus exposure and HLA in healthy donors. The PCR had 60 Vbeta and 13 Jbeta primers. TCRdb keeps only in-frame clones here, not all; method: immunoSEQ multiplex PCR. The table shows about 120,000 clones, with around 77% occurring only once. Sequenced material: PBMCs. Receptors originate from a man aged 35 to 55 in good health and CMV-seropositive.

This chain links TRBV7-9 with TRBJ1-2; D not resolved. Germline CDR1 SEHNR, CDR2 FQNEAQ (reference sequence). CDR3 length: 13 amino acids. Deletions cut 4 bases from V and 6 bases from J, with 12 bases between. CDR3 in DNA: TGTGCCAGCAGCTCGGCTTTCGGGAATGGCTACACCTTC. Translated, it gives CASSSAFGNGYTF.

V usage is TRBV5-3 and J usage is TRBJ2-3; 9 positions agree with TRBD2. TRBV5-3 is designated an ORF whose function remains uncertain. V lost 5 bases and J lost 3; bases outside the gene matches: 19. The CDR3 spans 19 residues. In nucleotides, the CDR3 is TGTGCCAGAAGTAATCGACAAACCCAAGCGGGGGGTGTAACAGATACGCAGTATTTT. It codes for CARSNRQTQAGGVTDTQYF.

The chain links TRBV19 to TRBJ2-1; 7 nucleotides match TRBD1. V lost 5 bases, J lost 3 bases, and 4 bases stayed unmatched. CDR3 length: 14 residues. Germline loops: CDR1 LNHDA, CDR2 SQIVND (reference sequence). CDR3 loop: CASSPRDSYNEQFF. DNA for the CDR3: TGTGCCAGTAGTCCCCGGGACAGCTACAATGAGCAGTTCTTC.

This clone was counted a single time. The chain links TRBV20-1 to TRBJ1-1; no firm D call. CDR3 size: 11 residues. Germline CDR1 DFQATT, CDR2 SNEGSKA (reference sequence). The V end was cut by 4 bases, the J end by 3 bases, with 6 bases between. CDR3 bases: TGCAGTGCTACGGTGGACACTGAAGCTTTCTTT. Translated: CSATVDTEAFF.

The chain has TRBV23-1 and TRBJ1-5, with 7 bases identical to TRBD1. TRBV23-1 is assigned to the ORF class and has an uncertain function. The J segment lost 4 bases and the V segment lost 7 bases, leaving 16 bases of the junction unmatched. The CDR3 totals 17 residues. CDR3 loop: CASNPHSTGPPNQPQHF. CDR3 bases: TGCGCCAGCAATCCACATTCGACAGGGCCCCCTAATCAGCCCCAGCATTTT.

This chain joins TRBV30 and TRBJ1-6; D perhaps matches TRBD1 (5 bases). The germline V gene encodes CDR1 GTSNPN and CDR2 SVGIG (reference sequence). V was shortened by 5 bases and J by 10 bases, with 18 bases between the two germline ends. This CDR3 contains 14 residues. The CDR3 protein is CAWVRKGKESPLHF. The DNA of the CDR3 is TGTGCCTGGGTCCGAAAGGGGAAAGAGTCACCCCTCCACTTT.

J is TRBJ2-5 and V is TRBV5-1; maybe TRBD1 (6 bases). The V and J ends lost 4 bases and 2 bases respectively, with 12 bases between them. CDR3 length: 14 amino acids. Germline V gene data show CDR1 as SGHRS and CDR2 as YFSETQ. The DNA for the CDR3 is TGCGCCAGCAGCGCAGGGGCCTCTCAAGAGACCCAGTACTTC. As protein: CASSAGASQETQYF.

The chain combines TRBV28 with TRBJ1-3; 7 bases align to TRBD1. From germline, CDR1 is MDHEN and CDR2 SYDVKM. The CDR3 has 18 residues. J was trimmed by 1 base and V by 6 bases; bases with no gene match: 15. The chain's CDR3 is CASSPPWGDSDSGNTIYF. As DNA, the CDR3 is TGTGCCAGCAGCCCACCGTGGGGGGACAGCGATTCTGGAAACACCATATATTTT.

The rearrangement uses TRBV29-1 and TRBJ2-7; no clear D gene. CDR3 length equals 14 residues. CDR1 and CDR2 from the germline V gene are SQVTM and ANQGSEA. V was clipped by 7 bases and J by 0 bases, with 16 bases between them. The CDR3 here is CSAGSPGSSYEQYF. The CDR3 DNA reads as TGCAGCGCCGGGTCACCTGGAAGCTCCTACGAGCAGTACTTC.

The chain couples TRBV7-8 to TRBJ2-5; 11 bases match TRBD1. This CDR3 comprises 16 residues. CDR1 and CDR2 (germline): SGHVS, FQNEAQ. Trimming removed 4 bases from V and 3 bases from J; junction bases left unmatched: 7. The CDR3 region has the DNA TGTGCCAGCAGCTCGGGGCGGACAGGGGGCGAAGAGACCCAGTACTTC. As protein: CASSSGRTGGEETQYF.

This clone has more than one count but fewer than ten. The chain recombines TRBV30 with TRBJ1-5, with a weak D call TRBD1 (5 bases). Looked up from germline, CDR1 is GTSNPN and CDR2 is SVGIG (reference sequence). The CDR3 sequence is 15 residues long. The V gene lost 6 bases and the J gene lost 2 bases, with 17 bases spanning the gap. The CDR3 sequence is CACREGNLGNQPQHF. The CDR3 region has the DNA TGTGCCTGCAGGGAGGGGAACTTGGGCAATCAGCCCCAGCATTTT.

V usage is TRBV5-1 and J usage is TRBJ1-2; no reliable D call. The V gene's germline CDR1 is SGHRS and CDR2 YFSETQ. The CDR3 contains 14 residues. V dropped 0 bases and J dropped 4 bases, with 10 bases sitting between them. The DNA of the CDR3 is TGCGCCAGCAGCTTGGGTTCGGAGGGCTATGGCTACACCTTC. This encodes CASSLGSEGYGYTF. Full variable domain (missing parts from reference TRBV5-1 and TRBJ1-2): KAGVTQTPRYLIKTRGQQVTLSCSPISGHRSVSWYQQTPGQGLQFLFEYFSETQRNKGNFPGRFSGRQFSNSRSEMNVSTLELGDSALYLCASSLGSEGYGYTFGSGTRLTVV.

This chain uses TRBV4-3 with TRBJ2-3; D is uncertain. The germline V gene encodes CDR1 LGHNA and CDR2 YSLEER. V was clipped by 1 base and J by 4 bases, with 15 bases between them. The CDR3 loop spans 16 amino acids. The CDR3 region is CASSQARPGRPDTQYF. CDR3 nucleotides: TGCGCCAGCAGCCAAGCGCGACCAGGCAGGCCAGATACGCAGTATTTT.

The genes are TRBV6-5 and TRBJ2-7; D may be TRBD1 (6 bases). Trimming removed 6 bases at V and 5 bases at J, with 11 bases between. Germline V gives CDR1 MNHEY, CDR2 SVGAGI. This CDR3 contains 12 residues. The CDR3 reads CASSSTGHEQYF. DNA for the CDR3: TGTGCCAGCAGCTCCACAGGGCACGAGCAGTACTTC.

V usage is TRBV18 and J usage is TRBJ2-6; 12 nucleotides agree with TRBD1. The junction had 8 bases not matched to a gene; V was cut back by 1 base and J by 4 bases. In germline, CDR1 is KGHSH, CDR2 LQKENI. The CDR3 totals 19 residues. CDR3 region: CASSPREGQGARGANVLTF. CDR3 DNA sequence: TGTGCCAGCTCACCACGTGAGGGACAGGGGGCGCGAGGGGCCAACGTCCTGACTTTC.

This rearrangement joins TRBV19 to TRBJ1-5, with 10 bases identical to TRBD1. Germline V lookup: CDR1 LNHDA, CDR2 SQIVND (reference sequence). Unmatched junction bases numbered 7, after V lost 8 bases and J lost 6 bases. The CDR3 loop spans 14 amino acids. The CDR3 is CASSDRGQGQPQHF. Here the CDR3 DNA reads TGTGCCAGTTCCGACAGGGGGCAGGGTCAGCCCCAGCATTTT. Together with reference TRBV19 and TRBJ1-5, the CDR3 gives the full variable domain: DGGITQSPKYLFRKEGQNVTLSCEQNLNHDAMYWYRQDPGQGLRLIYYSQIVNDFQKGDIAEGYSVSREKKESFPLTVTSAQKNPTAFYLCASSDRGQGQPQHFGDGTRLSIL.

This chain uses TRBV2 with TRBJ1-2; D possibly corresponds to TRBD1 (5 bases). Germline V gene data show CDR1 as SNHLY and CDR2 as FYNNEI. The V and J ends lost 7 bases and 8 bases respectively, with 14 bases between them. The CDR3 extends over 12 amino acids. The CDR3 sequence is CASNARVMGYTF. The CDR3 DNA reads TGTGCCAGCAATGCCAGGGTAATGGGCTACACCTTC.

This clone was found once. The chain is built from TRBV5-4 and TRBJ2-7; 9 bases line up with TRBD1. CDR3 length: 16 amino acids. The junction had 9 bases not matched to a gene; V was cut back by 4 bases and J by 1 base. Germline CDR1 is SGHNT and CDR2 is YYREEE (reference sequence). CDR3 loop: CASSQGQGPGSYEQYF. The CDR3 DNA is TGTGCCAGCAGCCAGGGACAGGGCCCAGGGTCCTACGAGCAGTACTTC. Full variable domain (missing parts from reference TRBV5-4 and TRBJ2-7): ETGVTQSPTHLIKTRGQQVTLRCSSQSGHNTVSWYQQALGQGPQFIFQYYREEENGRGNFPPRFSGLQFPNYSSELNVNALELDDSALYLCASSQGQGPGSYEQYFGPGTRLTVT.

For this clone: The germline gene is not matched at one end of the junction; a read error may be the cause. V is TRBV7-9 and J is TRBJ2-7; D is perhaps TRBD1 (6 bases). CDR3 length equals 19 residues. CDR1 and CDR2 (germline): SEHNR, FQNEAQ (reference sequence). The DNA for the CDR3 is TGTTCCAGCAGCTTAGGGTCGACAGGATCCCTCGAGGGGTACTACGAGCAGTACTTC. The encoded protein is CSSSLGSTGSLEGYYEQYF.

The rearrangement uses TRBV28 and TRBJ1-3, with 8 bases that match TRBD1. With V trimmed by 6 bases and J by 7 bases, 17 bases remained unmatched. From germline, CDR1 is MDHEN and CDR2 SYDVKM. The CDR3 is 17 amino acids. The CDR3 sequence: CASRPPGQVSKMNTIYF. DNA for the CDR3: TGTGCCAGCAGACCCCCGGGACAGGTTTCGAAAATGAACACCATATATTTT.

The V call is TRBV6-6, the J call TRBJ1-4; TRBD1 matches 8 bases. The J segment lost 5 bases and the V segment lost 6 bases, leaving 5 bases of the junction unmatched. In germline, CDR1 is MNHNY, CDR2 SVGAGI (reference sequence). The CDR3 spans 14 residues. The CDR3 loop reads CASRSGTGNEKLFF. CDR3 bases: TGTGCCAGCAGATCAGGGACAGGCAATGAAAAACTGTTTTTT.